This T cell receptor (beta chain) was found in a study of blood T cell repertoires in COVID-19. V dropped 2 bases and J dropped 1 base, with 10 bases sitting between them. Germline lookup yields CDR1 SGHDT and CDR2 YYEEEE. The CDR3 runs 14 residues. Assay: immunoSEQ multiplex PCR; the TCRdb copy retains only in-frame clones and omits some. Among 200,000 to 250,000 clones listed, approximately 81% were seen once. The V call is TRBV5-6, the J call TRBJ2-7, with D unclear. What was sequenced was peripheral blood. This clonotype was sampled from a woman aged 80 or over with acute or convalescent COVID-19. Written as DNA, the CDR3 is TGTGCCAGCAGCTTTATTTGGCGGTCCTACGAGCAGTACTTC. It yields the protein CASSFIWRSYEQYF.